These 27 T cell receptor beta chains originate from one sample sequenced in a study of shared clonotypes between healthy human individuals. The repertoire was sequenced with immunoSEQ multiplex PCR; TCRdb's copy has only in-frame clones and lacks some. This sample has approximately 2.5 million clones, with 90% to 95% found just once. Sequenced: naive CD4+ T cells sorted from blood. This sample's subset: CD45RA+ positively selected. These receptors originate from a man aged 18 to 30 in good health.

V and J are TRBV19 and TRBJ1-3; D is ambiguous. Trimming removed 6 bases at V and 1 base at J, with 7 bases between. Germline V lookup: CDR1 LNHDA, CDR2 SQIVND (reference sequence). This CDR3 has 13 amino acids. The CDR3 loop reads CASRPRSGNTIYF. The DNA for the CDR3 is TGTGCCAGTAGACCCCGGTCTGGAAACACCATATATTTT.

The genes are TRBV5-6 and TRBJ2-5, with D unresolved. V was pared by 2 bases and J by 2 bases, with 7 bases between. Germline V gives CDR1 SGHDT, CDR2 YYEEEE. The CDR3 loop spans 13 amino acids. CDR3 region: CASSLRQQETQYF. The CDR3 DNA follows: TGTGCCAGCAGCTTACGGCAGCAAGAGACCCAGTACTTC.

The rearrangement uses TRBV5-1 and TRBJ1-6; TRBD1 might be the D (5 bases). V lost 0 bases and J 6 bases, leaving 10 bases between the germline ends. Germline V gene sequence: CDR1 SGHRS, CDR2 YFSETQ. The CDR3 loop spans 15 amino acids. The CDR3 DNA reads TGCGCCAGCAGCTTGGAAGCAGGGCCTAATTCACCCCTCCACTTT. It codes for CASSLEAGPNSPLHF.

The CDR3: CASSLTRESPLHF. The CDR3 nucleotides read TGTGCCAGCAGCTTGACGCGGGAATCACCCCTCCACTTT. The V gene is TRBV11-2, the J gene TRBJ1-6; D not resolved. Germline V CDR1 and CDR2: SGHAT, FQNNGV. The CDR3 runs to 13 residues. V lost 3 bases, J lost 10 bases, and 10 bases lay in between.

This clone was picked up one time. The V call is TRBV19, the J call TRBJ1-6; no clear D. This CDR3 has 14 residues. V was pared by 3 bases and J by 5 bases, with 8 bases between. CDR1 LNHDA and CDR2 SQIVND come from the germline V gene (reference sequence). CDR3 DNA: TGTGCCAGTAGTATCACAGCAGATAATTCACCCCTCCACTTT. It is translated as CASSITADNSPLHF.

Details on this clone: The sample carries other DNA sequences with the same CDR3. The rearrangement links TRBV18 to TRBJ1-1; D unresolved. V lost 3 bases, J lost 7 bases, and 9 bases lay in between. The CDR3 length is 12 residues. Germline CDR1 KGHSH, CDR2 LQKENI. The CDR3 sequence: CASSPSEGEAFF. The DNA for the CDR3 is TGTGCCAGCTCACCGAGTGAGGGTGAAGCTTTCTTT. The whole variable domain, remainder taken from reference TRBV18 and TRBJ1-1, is NAGVMQNPRHLVRRRGQEARLRCSPMKGHSHVYWYRQLPEEGLKFMVYLQKENIIDESGMPKERFSAEFPKEGPSILRIQQVVRGDSAAYFCASSPSEGEAFFGQGTRLTVV.

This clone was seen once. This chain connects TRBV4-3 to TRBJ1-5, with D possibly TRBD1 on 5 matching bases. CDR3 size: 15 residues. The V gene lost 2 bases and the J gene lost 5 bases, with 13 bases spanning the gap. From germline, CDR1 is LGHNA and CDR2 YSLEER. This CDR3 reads CASSQNRGAYQPQHF. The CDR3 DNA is TGCGCCAGCAGCCAAAACAGAGGGGCCTATCAGCCCCAGCATTTT.

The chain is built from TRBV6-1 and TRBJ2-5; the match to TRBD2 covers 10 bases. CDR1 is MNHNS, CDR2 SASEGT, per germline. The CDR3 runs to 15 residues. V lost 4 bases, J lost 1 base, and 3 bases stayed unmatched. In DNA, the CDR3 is TGTGCCAGCAGTGGGACTAGCGGCTTCCAAGAGACCCAGTACTTC. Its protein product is CASSGTSGFQETQYF.

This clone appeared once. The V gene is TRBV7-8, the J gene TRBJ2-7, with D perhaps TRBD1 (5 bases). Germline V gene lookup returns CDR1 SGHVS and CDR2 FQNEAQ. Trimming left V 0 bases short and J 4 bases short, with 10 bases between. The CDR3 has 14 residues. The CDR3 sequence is CASSLAAGLYEQYF. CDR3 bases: TGTGCCAGCAGCTTAGCGGCAGGGCTGTACGAGCAGTACTTC.

The CDR3 here is CSVEDGIYQETQYF. CDR3 in DNA: TGCAGCGTTGAAGATGGAATCTACCAAGAGACCCAGTACTTC. This chain links TRBV29-1 with TRBJ2-5; D is unclear. V shed 0 bases and J shed 0 bases, with 8 bases lying between them. Germline CDR1 SQVTM, CDR2 ANQGSEA. The CDR3 contains 14 residues.

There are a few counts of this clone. CDR3 sequence (DNA): TGTGCCAGCAGGACCGGGGAGCTGTTTTTT. It specifies CASRTGELFF. The chain joins TRBV6-5 to TRBJ2-2; D unclear. Germline assignment: CDR1 MNHEY and CDR2 SVGAGI. V was shortened by 6 bases and J by 5 bases, with 1 base between the two germline ends. The CDR3 loop spans 10 amino acids.

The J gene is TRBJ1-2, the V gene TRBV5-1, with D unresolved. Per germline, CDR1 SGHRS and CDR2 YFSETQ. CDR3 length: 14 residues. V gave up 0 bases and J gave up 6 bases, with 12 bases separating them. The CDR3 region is CASSLEPHMNGYTF. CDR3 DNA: TGCGCCAGCAGCTTGGAGCCCCACATGAATGGCTACACCTTC.

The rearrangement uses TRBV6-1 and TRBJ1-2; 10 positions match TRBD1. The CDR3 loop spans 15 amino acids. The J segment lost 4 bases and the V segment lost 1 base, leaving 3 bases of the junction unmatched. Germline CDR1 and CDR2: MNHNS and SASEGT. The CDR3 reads CASSEGTGGFYGYTF. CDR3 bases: TGTGCCAGCAGTGAAGGGACAGGGGGATTCTATGGCTACACCTTC.

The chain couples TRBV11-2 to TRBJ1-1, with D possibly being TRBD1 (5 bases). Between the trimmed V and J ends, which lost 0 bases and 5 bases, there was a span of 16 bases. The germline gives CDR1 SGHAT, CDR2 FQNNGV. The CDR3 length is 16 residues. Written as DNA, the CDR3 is TGTGCCAGCAGCTTAGATCAGTGGGGGGGAGGGACTGAAGCTTTCTTT. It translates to CASSLDQWGGGTEAFF.

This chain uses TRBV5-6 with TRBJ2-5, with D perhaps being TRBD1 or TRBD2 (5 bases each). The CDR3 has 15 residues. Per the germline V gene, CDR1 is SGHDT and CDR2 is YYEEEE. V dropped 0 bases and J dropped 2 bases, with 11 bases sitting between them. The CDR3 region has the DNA TGTGCCAGCAGCTTGGCCGAGTGGGGGCAAGAGACCCAGTACTTC. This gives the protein CASSLAEWGQETQYF.

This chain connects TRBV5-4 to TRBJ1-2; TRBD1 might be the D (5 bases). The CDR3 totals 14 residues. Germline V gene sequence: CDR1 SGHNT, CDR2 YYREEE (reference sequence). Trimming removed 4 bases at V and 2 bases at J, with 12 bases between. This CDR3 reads CASSQGRMNYGYTF. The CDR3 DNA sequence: TGTGCCAGCAGCCAGGGACGGATGAACTATGGCTACACCTTC. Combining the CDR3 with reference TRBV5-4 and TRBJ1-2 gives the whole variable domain ETGVTQSPTHLIKTRGQQVTLRCSSQSGHNTVSWYQQALGQGPQFIFQYYREEENGRGNFPPRFSGLQFPNYSSELNVNALELDDSALYLCASSQGRMNYGYTFGSGTRLTVV.

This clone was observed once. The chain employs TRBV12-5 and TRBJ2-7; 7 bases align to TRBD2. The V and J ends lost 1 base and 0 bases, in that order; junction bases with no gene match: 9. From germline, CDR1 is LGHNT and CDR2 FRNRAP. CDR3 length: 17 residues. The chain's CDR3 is CASGLAKLAPSSYEQYF. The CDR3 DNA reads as TGTGCTAGTGGTTTGGCCAAACTAGCGCCTAGCTCCTACGAGCAGTACTTC.

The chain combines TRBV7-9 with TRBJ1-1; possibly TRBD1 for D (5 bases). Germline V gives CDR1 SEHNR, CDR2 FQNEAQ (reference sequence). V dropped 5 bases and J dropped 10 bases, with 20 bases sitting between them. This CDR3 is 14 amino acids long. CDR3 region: CASSRLGGLEVAFF. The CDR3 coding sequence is TGTGCCAGCAGCCGCCTCGGGGGGTTGGAGGTAGCTTTCTTT.

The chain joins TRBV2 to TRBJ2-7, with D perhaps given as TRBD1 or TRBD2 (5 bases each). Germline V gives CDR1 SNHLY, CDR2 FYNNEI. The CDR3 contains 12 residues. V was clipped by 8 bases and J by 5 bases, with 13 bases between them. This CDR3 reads CASRGPEHEQYF. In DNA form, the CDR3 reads TGTGCCAGCCGGGGACCTGAACACGAGCAGTACTTC. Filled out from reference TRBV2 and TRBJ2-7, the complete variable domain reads EPEVTQTPSHQVTQMGQEVILRCVPISNHLYFYWYRQILGQKVEFLVSFYNNEISEKSEIFDDQFSVERPDGSNFTLKIRSTKLEDSAMYFCASRGPEHEQYFGPGTRLTVT.

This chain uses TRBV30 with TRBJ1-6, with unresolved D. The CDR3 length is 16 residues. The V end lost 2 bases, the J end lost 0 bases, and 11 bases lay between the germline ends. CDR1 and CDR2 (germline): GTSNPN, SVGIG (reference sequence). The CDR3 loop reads CAWSTDSSSYNSPLHF. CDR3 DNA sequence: TGTGCCTGGAGTACAGATTCGAGCTCCTATAATTCACCCCTCCACTTT.

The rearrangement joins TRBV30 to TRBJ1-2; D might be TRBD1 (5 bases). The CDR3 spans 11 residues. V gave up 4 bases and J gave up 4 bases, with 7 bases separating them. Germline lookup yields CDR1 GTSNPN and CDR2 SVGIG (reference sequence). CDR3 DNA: TGTGCCTGGAAAGGGGCCTATGGCTACACCTTC. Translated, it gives CAWKGAYGYTF.

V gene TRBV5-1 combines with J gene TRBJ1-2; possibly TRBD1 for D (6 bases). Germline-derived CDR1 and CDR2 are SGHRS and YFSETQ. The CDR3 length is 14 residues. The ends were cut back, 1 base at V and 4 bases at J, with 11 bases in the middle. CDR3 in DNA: TGCGCCAGCAGCTTGTCAGGGGACGTCTATGGCTACACCTTC. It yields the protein CASSLSGDVYGYTF.

This CDR3 is CASSVSPTETQYF. Written as DNA, the CDR3 is TGCGCCAGCAGCGTATCTCCCACGGAGACCCAGTACTTC. This chain connects TRBV5-1 to TRBJ2-5; D is unclear. The CDR3 totals 13 residues. With 4 bases removed from V and 5 bases from J, the gap between germline ends came to 12 bases. Per the germline V gene, CDR1 is SGHRS and CDR2 is YFSETQ.

CDR3 protein: CASSRDSQSYNEQFF. The CDR3 DNA is TGCGCCAGCAGCCGAGACAGCCAGTCCTACAATGAGCAGTTCTTC. This rearrangement joins TRBV5-1 to TRBJ2-1; D may be TRBD1 (5 bases). From germline, CDR1 is SGHRS and CDR2 YFSETQ. This CDR3 is 15 amino acids long. V lost 4 bases and J lost 1, with 12 bases in between. The whole variable domain, filled in from reference TRBV5-1 and TRBJ2-1, reads KAGVTQTPRYLIKTRGQQVTLSCSPISGHRSVSWYQQTPGQGLQFLFEYFSETQRNKGNFPGRFSGRQFSNSRSEMNVSTLELGDSALYLCASSRDSQSYNEQFFGPGTRLTVL.

CDR3 bases: TGCGCCAGCAGCAGGGTGGCGGGGGGCTCTTACAATGAGCAGTTCTTC. This encodes CASSRVAGGSYNEQFF. The chain recombines TRBV5-1 with TRBJ2-1, with TRBD2 identical over 8 bases. The CDR3 consists of 16 residues. Germline lookup yields CDR1 SGHRS and CDR2 YFSETQ. V lost 4 bases and J lost 4; bases outside the gene matches: 10.

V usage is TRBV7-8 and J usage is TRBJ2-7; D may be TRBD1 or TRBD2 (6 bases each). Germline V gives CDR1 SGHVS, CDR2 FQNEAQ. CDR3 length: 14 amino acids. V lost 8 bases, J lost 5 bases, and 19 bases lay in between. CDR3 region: CASGGSGGENEQYF. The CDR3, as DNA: TGTGCCAGCGGGGGGTCCGGGGGCGAAAACGAGCAGTACTTC.

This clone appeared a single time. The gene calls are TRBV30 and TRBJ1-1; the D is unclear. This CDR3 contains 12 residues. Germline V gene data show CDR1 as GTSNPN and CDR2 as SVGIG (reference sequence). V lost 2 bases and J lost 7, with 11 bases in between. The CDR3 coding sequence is TGTGCCTGGAGTCGCGGCAGCCATGAAGCTTTCTTT. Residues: CAWSRGSHEAFF.